What follows are 30 T cell receptor beta chains derived from one specimen sequenced in a study of blood T cell repertoires in COVID-19. The table came from immunoSEQ multiplex PCR; TCRdb's copy has only in-frame clones and leaves some out. The sample has hundreds of thousands of clones, about nine tenths seen once. Sequenced material: PBMCs or T cells enriched from blood (not recorded which). These receptors all stem from a woman in her forties or fifties in a cohort exposed to, infected with or recovered from COVID-19 (not recorded which).

The chain links TRBV7-2 to TRBJ1-1; TRBD1 might be the D (6 bases). CDR3 length equals 15 residues. In germline, CDR1 is SGHTA, CDR2 FQGNSA. V was shortened by 2 bases and J by 0 bases, with 10 bases between the two germline ends. CDR3 sequence: CASSLMGQVNTEAFF. CDR3 coding DNA: TGTGCCAGCAGCTTAATGGGACAAGTGAACACTGAAGCTTTCTTT.

The chain uses TRBV5-1 and TRBJ2-7; perhaps TRBD1 as D (5 bases). The V end was cut by 3 bases, the J end by 0 bases, with 10 bases between. The CDR3 consists of 14 residues. Germline lookup yields CDR1 SGHRS and CDR2 YFSETQ. The CDR3, as DNA: TGCGCCAGCAGCTGGACATACTACTCCTACGAGCAGTACTTC. Residues: CASSWTYYSYEQYF.

The chain recombines TRBV28 with TRBJ2-7, with TRBD1 matching 10 bases. The CDR3 consists of 15 residues. In germline, CDR1 is MDHEN, CDR2 SYDVKM. Losses at the gene ends were 4 bases for V and 6 bases for J; bases not matched to a gene: 9. The CDR3 DNA reads TGTGCCAGCAGTTCACCTGGGACAGGGGTTGGCGAGCAGTACTTC. It translates to CASSSPGTGVGEQYF.

The J gene is TRBJ1-2, the V gene TRBV12-3 or TRBV12-4; 8 nucleotides align to TRBD1. CDR3 length equals 13 residues. Trimming cost V 5 bases and J 7 bases; bases outside gene matches: 6. The CDR3 nucleotides are TGTGCCAGCAGTACAGGACAGGGACTTGGCTACACCTTC. Translated, it gives CASSTGQGLGYTF.

The chain recombines TRBV6-4 with TRBJ1-1, with D perhaps TRBD1 (6 bases). The CDR3 runs 17 residues. The ends were cut back, 2 bases at V and 5 bases at J, with 21 bases in the middle. The germline gives CDR1 MRHNA, CDR2 SNTAGT. CDR3 sequence: CASSDPGEGVEVTEAFF. The CDR3 DNA reads as TGTGCCAGCAGTGACCCCGGGGAGGGGGTGGAGGTTACTGAAGCTTTCTTT.

The J gene is TRBJ1-2, the V gene TRBV28; TRBD1 matches 7 bases. The CDR3 sequence is 17 residues long. With 3 bases clipped from V and 4 bases from J, the junction kept 14 bases outside the gene matches. Germline V lookup: CDR1 MDHEN, CDR2 SYDVKM. CDR3 in amino acids: CASSFTRGAGGTYGYTF. The CDR3 DNA reads TGTGCCAGCAGTTTTACGCGTGGGGCAGGGGGTACCTATGGCTACACCTTC.

The J gene is TRBJ2-1, the V gene TRBV10-3, with 8 bases aligning to TRBD2. Germline CDR1 reads ENHRY; CDR2 reads SYGVKD. The CDR3 runs 12 residues. V lost 8 bases, J lost 8 bases, and 5 bases stayed unmatched. CDR3 residues: CAIGGGPDEQFF. The CDR3, as DNA: TGTGCCATCGGCGGGGGGCCGGATGAGCAGTTCTTC.

Of note for this clone: One junction end disagrees with the germline gene, perhaps due to a read error. This sequence joins TRBV5-4 and TRBJ1-1, with 9 bases aligning to TRBD1. CDR3 length: 12 residues. The germline CDR1 and CDR2 sequences are SGHNT and YYREEE (reference sequence). The CDR3 spells CASSAAYRGLNF. The DNA of the CDR3 is TGTGCCAGCAGCGCCGCTTACAGGGGGCTCAATTTT.

The CDR3 nucleotides are TGTGCCAGCAGTTTGGCCCTAACTAGCGGCTTCACCGGGGAGCTGTTTTTT. Its translation: CASSLALTSGFTGELFF. V and J are TRBV6-2 or TRBV6-3 and TRBJ2-2, with TRBD2 identical over 8 bases. The V gene end was trimmed by 4 bases and the J gene end by 4 bases; junction bases not matched to a gene: 11. Germline loops: CDR1 MNHEY, CDR2 SVGEGT. The CDR3 extends over 17 amino acids.

The V call is TRBV19, the J call TRBJ1-1; possible D gene TRBD1, 6 bases. V lost 7 bases and J 6 bases, leaving 18 bases between the germline ends. The CDR3 has 14 amino acids. The germline CDR1 and CDR2 sequences are LNHDA and SQIVND (reference sequence). This CDR3 is CASKPRGYFAEAFF. DNA for the CDR3: TGTGCCAGTAAACCCAGGGGATACTTCGCTGAAGCTTTCTTT.

The chain has TRBV6-1 and TRBJ1-6; TRBD1 agrees at 9 bases. CDR1 and CDR2 (germline): MNHNS, SASEGT. V was pared by 3 bases and J by 7 bases, with 7 bases of the junction left unmatched. The CDR3 runs to 16 residues. CDR3 bases: TGTGCCAGCAGTGAGATGCCGGGACAGGGCAATTCACCCCTCCACTTT. Its protein product is CASSEMPGQGNSPLHF.

The V and J genes are TRBV2 and TRBJ2-5, with 13 bases aligning to TRBD2. The CDR3 spans 16 residues. Germline trimming cut 5 bases from V and 6 bases from J; bases unmatched to any gene: 9. Germline CDR1 and CDR2: SNHLY and FYNNEI. CDR3 protein: CASSSITSGGDQTQYF. DNA of the CDR3: TGTGCCAGCAGTTCTATTACTAGCGGGGGGGATCAGACCCAGTACTTC.

The chain recombines TRBV29-1 with TRBJ2-2, with 8 bases fitting TRBD1. CDR1 and CDR2 from the germline V gene are SQVTM and ANQGSEA. J gave up 1 base and V 6 bases, and 7 bases lay outside the gene matches. CDR3 size: 15 residues. The CDR3 spells CSVRPGTGNTGELFF. CDR3 DNA sequence: TGCAGCGTCCGTCCCGGGACAGGGAACACCGGGGAGCTGTTTTTT.

This clone occurred a few times. The rearrangement uses TRBV6-5 and TRBJ1-1; possibly TRBD1 for D (5 bases). The CDR3 is 15 residues long. CDR1 and CDR2 (germline): MNHEY, SVGAGI. Trimming cost V 4 bases and J 6 bases, with 18 bases left between them. The CDR3 protein is CASSSHWGRVSEAFF. The CDR3 nucleotides are TGTGCCAGCAGTTCGCACTGGGGCAGGGTCTCTGAAGCTTTCTTT.

The rearrangement joins TRBV18 to TRBJ1-2; 8 bases fit TRBD1. CDR3 length: 13 amino acids. With V trimmed by 5 bases and J by 4 bases, 3 bases remained unmatched. Germline CDR1 and CDR2: KGHSH and LQKENI. In DNA form, the CDR3 reads TGTGCCAGCTCATCCACAGGGGGCTATGGCTACACCTTC. Protein product: CASSSTGGYGYTF.

The V and J genes are TRBV4-1 and TRBJ2-2; 8 bases fit TRBD1. Germline V lookup: CDR1 MGHRA, CDR2 YSYEKL. J gave up 4 bases and V 4 bases, and 5 bases lay outside the gene matches. There are 15 residues in the CDR3. CDR3 loop: CASSRSDRATGELFF. In DNA, the CDR3 is TGCGCCAGCAGCCGATCGGACAGGGCCACCGGGGAGCTGTTTTTT.

Only a few counts were recorded for this clone. CDR3 bases: TGTGCCAGCCACGATCAGGACAGGGCCCGAGGTGAAGCTTTCTTT. Translated: CASHDQDRARGEAFF. The gene calls are TRBV28 and TRBJ1-1; 8 nucleotides agree with TRBD1. Germline V lookup: CDR1 MDHEN, CDR2 SYDVKM. Trimming at V came to 8 bases and at J to 7 bases, leaving 15 bases not matched to a gene. The CDR3 has 15 amino acids.

This clone came up a few times. Within the sample, other DNA sequences also encode this same CDR3. The V call is TRBV5-4, the J call TRBJ2-3; perhaps TRBD2 as D (5 bases). The CDR3 consists of 16 residues. Trimming removed 4 bases at V and 0 bases at J, with 15 bases between. Germline CDR1 reads SGHNT; CDR2 reads YYREEE (reference sequence). The CDR3 here is CASSPGGRGSTDTQYF. In DNA, the CDR3 is TGTGCCAGCAGCCCTGGTGGGCGCGGGAGCACAGATACGCAGTATTTT.

The rearrangement links TRBV3-1 (or the pseudogene TRBV3-2) to TRBJ2-6, with D uncertain. This CDR3 spans 14 amino acids. Germline CDR1 and CDR2: LGHDT and YNNKEL (reference sequence). Trimming took off 0 bases at V and 3 bases at J, with 3 bases between the two ends. DNA for the CDR3: TGTGCCAGCAGCCAAGACTATGGGGCCAACGTCCTGACTTTC. Protein: CASSQDYGANVLTF.

V gene TRBV5-1 combines with J gene TRBJ2-2; TRBD1 matches 7 bases. Germline CDR1 and CDR2: SGHRS and YFSETQ. With V trimmed by 5 bases and J by 9 bases, 10 bases remained unmatched. The CDR3 has 14 amino acids. For the CDR3, the DNA is TGCGCCAGCAGGTTTGCAGGGGGACCCCGGGAGCTGTTTTTT. It specifies CASRFAGGPRELFF. Looking up the rest from reference TRBV5-1 and TRBJ2-2 gives the full variable domain: KAGVTQTPRYLIKTRGQQVTLSCSPISGHRSVSWYQQTPGQGLQFLFEYFSETQRNKGNFPGRFSGRQFSNSRSEMNVSTLELGDSALYLCASRFAGGPRELFFGEGSRLTVL.

The rearrangement joins TRBV18 to TRBJ1-1; no clear D. V was trimmed by 6 bases and J by 0 bases, leaving 8 bases between them. The CDR3 is 13 residues long. From germline, CDR1 is KGHSH and CDR2 LQKENI. The CDR3 DNA reads as TGTGCCAGCTCCCTGGACTTGAACACTGAAGCTTTCTTT. This codes for CASSLDLNTEAFF.

This clone was recorded a few times. V gene TRBV5-1 combines with J gene TRBJ1-4, with unresolved D. Germline lookup yields CDR1 SGHRS and CDR2 YFSETQ. V was shortened by 2 bases and J by 2 bases, with 7 bases between the two germline ends. The CDR3 length is 14 residues. The CDR3 reads CASSLWETNEKLFF. The CDR3 region has the DNA TGCGCCAGCAGCTTATGGGAGACTAATGAAAAACTGTTTTTT. Complete variable domain (other parts from reference TRBV5-1 and TRBJ1-4): KAGVTQTPRYLIKTRGQQVTLSCSPISGHRSVSWYQQTPGQGLQFLFEYFSETQRNKGNFPGRFSGRQFSNSRSEMNVSTLELGDSALYLCASSLWETNEKLFFGSGTQLSVL.

The genes are TRBV5-5 and TRBJ2-3; 9 positions agree with TRBD1. With 3 bases clipped from V and 7 bases from J, the junction kept 6 bases outside the gene matches. This CDR3 has 14 amino acids. Germline-derived CDR1 and CDR2 are SGHKS and YYEKEE (reference sequence). CDR3 sequence: CASSWGQGGNTQYF. CDR3 bases: TGTGCCAGCAGCTGGGGACAGGGAGGCAATACGCAGTATTTT. Full variable domain (missing parts from reference TRBV5-5 and TRBJ2-3): DAGVTQSPTHLIKTRGQQVTLRCSPISGHKSVSWYQQVLGQGPQFIFQYYEKEERGRGNFPDRFSARQFPNYSSELNVNALLLGDSALYLCASSWGQGGNTQYFGPGTRLTVL.

The V call is TRBV18, the J call TRBJ1-1; TRBD1 aligns across 7 bases. The CDR3 has 14 residues. Germline CDR1 and CDR2: KGHSH and LQKENI. V lost 6 bases and J lost 0; bases outside the gene matches: 4. The CDR3 here is CASSGTALNTEAFF. The CDR3 region has the DNA TGTGCCAGCTCCGGGACAGCCCTGAACACTGAAGCTTTCTTT.

The chain recombines TRBV7-3 with TRBJ2-1; TRBD2 matches at 11 bases. V trimming: 3 bases; J trimming: 9 bases; junction bases outside the gene matches: 7. Looked up from germline, CDR1 is SGHTA and CDR2 is FQGTGA. The length of the CDR3 is 15 residues. The CDR3 loop is CASSFRLAGTAEQFF. CDR3 nucleotide sequence: TGTGCCAGCAGCTTTCGACTAGCGGGGACGGCTGAGCAGTTCTTC.

The rearrangement uses TRBV4-1 and TRBJ1-2; the D gene is possibly TRBD1 (6 bases). Germline values: CDR1 MGHRA, CDR2 YSYEKL. CDR3 length: 16 amino acids. V was pared by 3 bases and J by 5 bases, with 19 bases between. The CDR3 region has the DNA TGCGCCAGCAGCCAGGATCCCTCACGGGGGGCGTATGGCTACACCTTC. This sequence encodes CASSQDPSRGAYGYTF.

V gene TRBV6-5 combines with J gene TRBJ1-1, with D hard to call. V lost 2 bases to trimming and J lost 1 base, with 8 bases between them. This CDR3 is built from 14 residues. Germline V CDR1 and CDR2: MNHEY, SVGAGI. Here the CDR3 reads CASSYIQPNTEAFF. The CDR3 DNA follows: TGTGCCAGCAGTTACATACAGCCGAACACTGAAGCTTTCTTT.

The V and J genes are TRBV28 and TRBJ2-7; D perhaps matches TRBD2 (6 bases). The CDR3 length is 11 residues. Germline V gene sequence: CDR1 MDHEN, CDR2 SYDVKM. V lost 8 bases and J 4 bases, leaving 9 bases between the germline ends. CDR3 protein: CASLEGYEQYF. CDR3 sequence (DNA): TGTGCCAGCTTGGAGGGGTACGAGCAGTACTTC.

The chain has TRBV2 and TRBJ1-1; maybe TRBD1 (6 bases). The CDR3 loop spans 14 amino acids. The ends were cut back, 6 bases at V and 0 bases at J, with 11 bases in the middle. Germline CDR1 and CDR2: SNHLY and FYNNEI. In DNA form, the CDR3 reads TGTGCCAGCAGGGGACAATTAGTGAACACTGAAGCTTTCTTT. Protein: CASRGQLVNTEAFF. The complete variable domain, with remaining parts taken from reference TRBV2 and TRBJ1-1, reads EPEVTQTPSHQVTQMGQEVILRCVPISNHLYFYWYRQILGQKVEFLVSFYNNEISEKSEIFDDQFSVERPDGSNFTLKIRSTKLEDSAMYFCASRGQLVNTEAFFGQGTRLTVV.

The CDR3 here is CASSPKGLYNEQFF. CDR3 nucleotide sequence: TGTGCCAGCAGCCCAAAGGGGCTTTACAATGAGCAGTTCTTC. This chain connects TRBV4-2 to TRBJ2-1, with D perhaps TRBD1 (5 bases). This CDR3 is 14 amino acids long. V lost 4 bases and J 4 bases, leaving 11 bases between the germline ends. Germline lookup yields CDR1 LGHNA and CDR2 YNFKEQ.